The present T cell receptor (beta chain) was sequenced within a study of T cells in tumors after PD-1 blockade. The wider study: During anti-PD-1 treatment, some patients continued daily vismodegib 150 mg.

Concerning this clone: The antigen is unknown.

Here immunoSEQ multiplex PCR was the method, and the copy in TCRdb shows in-frame clones only, minus some. The profile shows 7,000 to 8,500 clones, roughly 62% of them singletons. Study results and limitations: Blood contained about 38% of the tumor's TCR clonotypes.

The time point here: second of two post-therapy site-matched biopsies roughly two months apart. The V gene end was trimmed by 4 bases and the J gene end by 4 bases; junction bases not matched to a gene: 7. From germline, CDR1 is SGHDT and CDR2 YYEEEE. CDR3 size: 15 residues. The sequencing here drew on tumor tissue, taken after anti-PD-1 treatment. The TCR was taken from a human donor with basal cell carcinoma. V usage is TRBV5-6 and J usage is TRBJ2-1, with TRBD1 identical over 8 bases. As DNA, the CDR3 is TGTGCCAGCAGCCTCCGGGACAGGTTATACAATGAGCAGTTCTTC. The encoded protein is CASSLRDRLYNEQFF.